Below, one T cell receptor (beta chain) is given with its context. Pooling covered second doses at about 4 or about 12 weeks. The data were taken from a study of T cell responses to AZD1222 COVID-19 vaccine. CDR1 and CDR2 from the germline V gene are SNHLY and FYNNEI. The CDR3 consists of 14 residues. Trimming stripped 4 bases from V and 3 bases from J, with 10 bases between. Some clones are missing from TCRdb's copy, which holds only in-frame ones; the method was immunoSEQ multiplex PCR. The data contain tens of thousands of clones, 80% of them singletons. The TCR was taken from an adult who received the AZD1222 COVID-19 vaccine. The starting material was peripheral blood, obtained 28 days after the second AZD1222 dose. This rearrangement joins TRBV2 to TRBJ2-1; D might be TRBD1 or TRBD2, each matching 5 bases. The CDR3 region has the DNA TGTGCCAGCAGTGGGGACGAAATCTACAATGAGCAGTTCTTC. Translating it yields CASSGDEIYNEQFF.